The clone carrying this TCR beta chain was observed at least ten times. The entry originates in a study of T-cell reconstitution after alpha-beta-depleted transplantation in children. Construction of the TCRbeta library involved unique molecular identifiers. MiXCR, run by TCRdb on the PCR reads, gives a single entry per CDR3 protein. The table has some 590,000 distinct CDR3 sequences, approximately 10% seen once; the top ten hold less than 4.5%. Sequencing used PBMCs from the stem cell graft donor, obtained from the stem cell graft. This receptor was obtained from a human donor who donated a stem cell graft to a child with acute myeloid leukemia.

The CDR3 DNA reads as TGTGCCAGCAGTTTTGGCGGGAGCGCAGATACGCAGTATTTT. Protein product: CASSFGGSADTQYF. The chain employs TRBV12-3 or TRBV12-4 and TRBJ2-3; 7 bases match TRBD2. The trim removed 3 bases at V and 4 bases at J, leaving 4 bases unmatched. The CDR3 is 14 residues long.